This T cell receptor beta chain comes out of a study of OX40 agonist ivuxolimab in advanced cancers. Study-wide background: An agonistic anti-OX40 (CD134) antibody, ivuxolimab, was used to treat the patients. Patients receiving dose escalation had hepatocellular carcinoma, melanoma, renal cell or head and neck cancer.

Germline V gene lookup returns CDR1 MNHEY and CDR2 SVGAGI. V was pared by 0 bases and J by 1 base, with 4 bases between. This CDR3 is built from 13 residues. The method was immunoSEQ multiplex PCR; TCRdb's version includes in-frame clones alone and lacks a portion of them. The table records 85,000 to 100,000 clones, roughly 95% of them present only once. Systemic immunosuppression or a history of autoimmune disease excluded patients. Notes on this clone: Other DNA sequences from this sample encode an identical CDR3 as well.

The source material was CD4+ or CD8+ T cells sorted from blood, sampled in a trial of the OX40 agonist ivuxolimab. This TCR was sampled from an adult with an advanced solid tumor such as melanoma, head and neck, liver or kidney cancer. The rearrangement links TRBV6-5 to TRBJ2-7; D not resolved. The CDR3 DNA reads TGTGCCAGCAGTTACTCGCGATCCTACGAGCAGTACTTC. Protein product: CASSYSRSYEQYF.